This entry lists 10 T cell receptor beta chains sequenced from one sample in a study of vaccination and CD4 T cells after COVID-19. The sample's treatment: approximately 9-day PBMC culture with coronavirus spike peptide pools or control peptides (ViraFEST assay). CD4+ T cells that had been cultured provided DNA sequenced with the Oncomine TCR Beta short-read assay. TCRdb reanalysed the PCR reads using MiXCR and keeps one entry per CDR3 protein. The table lists fewer than 20,000 distinct CDR3 sequences, about two fifths of them singletons. Their antigens remain unidentified. Here the sequenced sample was CD4+ T cells from blood, cultured in vitro, taken before SARS-CoV-2 vaccination. The receptors originated from a human donor who had recovered from COVID-19.

This clonotype appeared once. The V call is TRBV4-2, the J call TRBJ1-1; 7 bases agree with TRBD1. The germline V gene encodes CDR1 LGHNA and CDR2 YNFKEQ. This CDR3 has 16 residues. Losses at the gene ends were 1 base for V and 0 bases for J; bases not matched to a gene: 5. The CDR3 bases are TGTGCCAGCAGCCAAGGAGAGGGGGCTATGAACACTGAAGCTTTCTTT. Amino acids: CASSQGEGAMNTEAFF.

This clonotype has a handful of counts. In DNA, the CDR3 is TGTGCCAGCAGCGAGGGGGACCGACGGGCGAATCAGCCCCAGCATTTT. Its protein product is CASSEGDRRANQPQHF. The chain has TRBV7-2 and TRBJ1-5, with a possible D match to TRBD1 (6 bases). Trimming removed 5 bases at V and 4 bases at J, with 18 bases between. The V gene's germline CDR1 is SGHTA and CDR2 FQGNSA. This CDR3 has 16 amino acids.

This clonotype was counted a few times. This rearrangement joins TRBV20-1 to TRBJ2-1; TRBD2 matches 12 bases. Germline V gives CDR1 DFQATT, CDR2 SNEGSKA (reference sequence). This CDR3 has 16 residues. V lost 5 bases and J lost 0; bases outside the gene matches: 5. The CDR3 loop reads CSAVTSGGHSYNEQFF. The CDR3 DNA reads as TGCAGTGCTGTTACTAGCGGGGGGCACTCCTACAATGAGCAGTTCTTC.

This clonotype came up a few times. This chain uses TRBV6-1 with TRBJ1-6, with a weak D call TRBD1 (5 bases). Per the germline V gene, CDR1 is MNHNS and CDR2 is SASEGT. CDR3 length: 13 residues. With 6 bases removed from V and 6 bases from J, the gap between germline ends came to 9 bases. The CDR3 sequence is CASRQAPNSPLHF. The CDR3 region has the DNA TGTGCCAGCAGACAGGCTCCTAATTCACCCCTCCACTTT.

This clonotype was seen a few times. This chain links TRBV10-3 with TRBJ1-3; 10 bases agree with TRBD1. The V and J ends lost 7 bases and 2 bases, in that order; junction bases with no gene match: 8. This CDR3 comprises 16 residues. Per germline, CDR1 ENHRY and CDR2 SYGVKD. Here the CDR3 DNA reads TGTGCCATCACCTCCAGGACAGGGGGAACTGGAAACACCATATATTTT. This gives the protein CAITSRTGGTGNTIYF.

This clonotype ranks as large. V is TRBV6-5 and J is TRBJ1-2, with D perhaps matching TRBD1 (6 bases). V dropped 0 bases and J dropped 7 bases, with 12 bases sitting between them. This CDR3 is 14 amino acids long. Looked up from germline, CDR1 is MNHEY and CDR2 is SVGAGI. CDR3 sequence reads: CASSYSGPGAGYTF. The CDR3 region has the DNA TGTGCCAGCAGTTACTCGGGGCCAGGGGCTGGCTACACCTTC.

The V call is TRBV2, the J call TRBJ1-1; tentatively, D is TRBD1 (5 bases). The CDR3 spans 14 residues. Trimming pared 6 bases from V and 2 bases from J, leaving 13 bases between. Germline V gene data show CDR1 as SNHLY and CDR2 as FYNNEI. The CDR3 loop is CASRVGALNTEAFF. The CDR3 DNA reads TGTGCCAGCAGGGTAGGGGCGCTCAACACTGAAGCTTTCTTT.

This clonotype was counted between two and nine times. The rearrangement joins TRBV10-3 to TRBJ2-7, with 9 bases identical to TRBD2. The ends lost 4 bases at V and 2 bases at J; junction bases unmatched: 6. CDR1 ENHRY and CDR2 SYGVKD come from the germline V gene. This CDR3 contains 15 residues. CDR3 amino acids: CAISVTAGGPYEQYF. The CDR3 coding sequence is TGTGCCATCAGTGTTACAGCGGGAGGTCCCTACGAGCAGTACTTC.

This clonotype was counted only a few times. This chain uses TRBV11-3 with TRBJ2-5; 8 bases map to TRBD1. Germline V gene data show CDR1 as SGHNT and CDR2 as YENEEA. J was trimmed by 5 bases and V by 1 base; bases with no gene match: 12. The CDR3 sequence is 17 residues long. The CDR3 DNA is TGTGCCAGCAGCTTAGGGATACAGGGGGATTCTAGGGAGACCCAGTACTTC. It translates to CASSLGIQGDSRETQYF.

This chain joins TRBV11-3 and TRBJ2-7, with TRBD1 matching over 7 bases. The CDR3 runs 12 residues. The germline V gene encodes CDR1 SGHNT and CDR2 YENEEA. The junction had 3 bases not matched to a gene; V was cut back by 3 bases and J by 7 bases. CDR3 protein: CASSLGQREQYF. The DNA for the CDR3 is TGTGCCAGCAGCTTGGGACAGAGGGAGCAGTACTTC.